These T cell receptor beta chains were read from a single sample in a study of blood T cells in healthy people across ages. One entry per CDR3 protein results from TCRdb running MiXCR on the 5' RACE reads. Counted here are 600,000 to 800,000 distinct CDR3 sequences, about 51% occurring once; the ten biggest clones make up roughly 13%. Sequenced material: blood. These receptors were collected from a woman older than 75 in good health. Both conserved end residues are part of each CDR3. Fields, in order: clone size, D gene, J gene, V gene, CDR3 DNA, CDR3 protein. A D gene is named only where the DNA matches it firmly. The size of a clone is reported for some rows only, either as once, few or many, or as a class for expanded clones.

clone_size: once
d_call: TRBD1
j_call: TRBJ2-5
v_call: TRBV29-1
cdr3_nt: TGCAGCGCGTCCGGACAGGGTCAATTTGGTGACGAGCAGTATTTC
cdr3_aa: CSASGQGQFGDEQYF

clone_size: -
d_call: -
j_call: TRBJ2-4
v_call: TRBV2
cdr3_nt: TGTGCCAGCAGTGAAGTCCCTTCAGCCAAAAACATTCAGTACTTC
cdr3_aa: CASSEVPSAKNIQYF

clone_size: few
d_call: -
j_call: TRBJ2-3
v_call: TRBV5-1
cdr3_nt: TGCGCCAGCAGTCAGGACCCTAGTGGGTTCACAGATACGCAGTATTTT
cdr3_aa: CASSQDPSGFTDTQYF

clone_size: many
d_call: -
j_call: TRBJ2-7
v_call: TRBV3-1
cdr3_nt: TGTGCCAGCAGCCAAGAAGGTATCCGCGGCTGCGAGCAGTACTTC
cdr3_aa: CASSQEGIRGCEQYF

clone_size: -
d_call: -
j_call: TRBJ2-5
v_call: TRBV7-9
cdr3_nt: TGTGCCAGCAGCTTAGATGTCGCGGAGACCCAGTACTTC
cdr3_aa: CASSLDVAETQYF

clone_size: -
d_call: TRBD2
j_call: TRBJ2-3
v_call: TRBV6-5
cdr3_nt: TGTGCCAGCAGACTAGCGGGGCGACCCACAGATACGCAGTATTTT
cdr3_aa: CASRLAGRPTDTQYF

clone_size: -
d_call: -
j_call: TRBJ1-5
v_call: TRBV30
cdr3_nt: TGTGCCTGGAGTGTCGGTGCCCATCAGCCCCAGCATTTT
cdr3_aa: CAWSVGAHQPQHF

clone_size: few
d_call: -
j_call: TRBJ1-1
v_call: TRBV2
cdr3_nt: TGTGCCAGCAGTGTGGACAGACTGCCGGGCGAAGCTTTCTTT
cdr3_aa: CASSVDRLPGEAFF

clone_size: -
d_call: -
j_call: TRBJ2-3
v_call: TRBV29-1
cdr3_nt: TGCAGCGTTGAATCGGGAGAAGCCCTTAGCACAGATACGCAGTATTTT
cdr3_aa: CSVESGEALSTDTQYF

clone_size: few
d_call: -
j_call: TRBJ2-4
v_call: TRBV12-3/TRBV12-4
cdr3_nt: TGTGCCAGCAGCTCAATACAGGGATCCGCCAAAAACATTCAGTACTTC
cdr3_aa: CASSSIQGSAKNIQYF

clone_size: many
d_call: -
j_call: TRBJ2-6
v_call: TRBV6-5
cdr3_nt: TGTGCCAGCATCGGCTCCTCTGGGGCCAACGTCCTGACTTTC
cdr3_aa: CASIGSSGANVLTF

clone_size: -
d_call: TRBD1
j_call: TRBJ1-4
v_call: TRBV4-2
cdr3_nt: TGTGCCAGCAGCCAGGACCCCCAGGGGGGCCCTAATGAAAAACTGTTTTTT
cdr3_aa: CASSQDPQGGPNEKLFF

clone_size: -
d_call: -
j_call: TRBJ1-2
v_call: TRBV21-1
cdr3_nt: -
cdr3_aa: CASSKEWQGQLYGCTF

clone_size: -
d_call: -
j_call: TRBJ2-3
v_call: TRBV5-1
cdr3_nt: TGCGCCAGCAGCCGGGGTTTGGGGGCGCCAGAGACAGATACGCAGTATTTT
cdr3_aa: CASSRGLGAPETDTQYF

clone_size: -
d_call: -
j_call: TRBJ2-3
v_call: TRBV6-2/TRBV6-3
cdr3_nt: TGTGCCAGCAGTTACTTGGCCGGGGACACAGATACGCAGTATTTT
cdr3_aa: CASSYLAGDTDTQYF

clone_size: -
d_call: -
j_call: TRBJ2-7
v_call: TRBV4-3
cdr3_nt: TGCGCCAGCAGCCAAGATCAGGGTTGGGGCGGTGATACCCAGTACTTC
cdr3_aa: CASSQDQGWGGDTQYF

clone_size: -
d_call: -
j_call: TRBJ2-5
v_call: TRBV2
cdr3_nt: TGTGCCAGCAGGGACTATCCCGGAGAGACCCAGTACTTC
cdr3_aa: CASRDYPGETQYF

clone_size: -
d_call: TRBD2
j_call: TRBJ2-1
v_call: TRBV5-1
cdr3_nt: TGCGCCAGCAGCTTGGTACCTAGCGGGGGGACCTACTACAATGAGCAGTTCTTC
cdr3_aa: CASSLVPSGGTYYNEQFF

clone_size: many
d_call: -
j_call: TRBJ1-2
v_call: TRBV12-3/TRBV12-4
cdr3_nt: TGTGCCAGCAGTTTAGGACTAACCGGTTATGGCTACACCTTC
cdr3_aa: CASSLGLTGYGYTF

clone_size: -
d_call: TRBD1
j_call: TRBJ1-6
v_call: TRBV7-2
cdr3_nt: TGTGCCAGCAGCCCCTTTCGACAGGGGAATGCACCCCTCCACTTT
cdr3_aa: CASSPFRQGNAPLHF

clone_size: -
d_call: -
j_call: TRBJ2-1
v_call: TRBV20-1
cdr3_nt: TGCAGTGCTAGAGTGTTGTGGGGACCAGTTGTCGATGAGCAGTTCTTC
cdr3_aa: CSARVLWGPVVDEQFF

clone_size: few
d_call: -
j_call: TRBJ1-1
v_call: TRBV20-1
cdr3_nt: TGCAGTGCTAGAGATTCGGGGGGGACCACTGAAGCTTTCTTT
cdr3_aa: CSARDSGGTTEAFF

clone_size: -
d_call: TRBD2
j_call: TRBJ2-1
v_call: TRBV29-1
cdr3_nt: TGCAGCGTTGAGGGGCCAGCGGGAGTGATAGCAAATGAGCAGTTCTTC
cdr3_aa: CSVEGPAGVIANEQFF

clone_size: -
d_call: -
j_call: TRBJ2-3
v_call: TRBV5-1
cdr3_nt: TGCGCCAGCAGCCGAGAACCTGGTAGAGGGGGGGGCCCAGATACGCAGTATTTT
cdr3_aa: CASSREPGRGGGPDTQYF

clone_size: -
d_call: -
j_call: TRBJ2-7
v_call: TRBV29-1
cdr3_nt: TGCAGCGCCACCAGACAGGTTGACGAGCAGTACTTC
cdr3_aa: CSATRQVDEQYF

clone_size: few
d_call: -
j_call: TRBJ1-1
v_call: TRBV2
cdr3_nt: TGTGCCAGCATGAACACTGAAGCTTTCTTT
cdr3_aa: CASMNTEAFF

clone_size: -
d_call: -
j_call: TRBJ2-3
v_call: TRBV7-8
cdr3_nt: TGTGCCAGCAGCTTAGGAGGGGGGCGGGCAGATACGCAGTATTTT
cdr3_aa: CASSLGGGRADTQYF

clone_size: -
d_call: TRBD1
j_call: TRBJ1-5
v_call: TRBV12-3/TRBV12-4
cdr3_nt: TGTGCCAGCAGTCGACAGGGACAGGGCGCCCAGCATTTT
cdr3_aa: CASSRQGQGAQHF

clone_size: once
d_call: -
j_call: TRBJ2-4
v_call: TRBV5-4
cdr3_nt: TGTGCCAGCAGCTGTCAGGGTACGGACATTCAGTACTTC
cdr3_aa: CASSCQGTDIQYF